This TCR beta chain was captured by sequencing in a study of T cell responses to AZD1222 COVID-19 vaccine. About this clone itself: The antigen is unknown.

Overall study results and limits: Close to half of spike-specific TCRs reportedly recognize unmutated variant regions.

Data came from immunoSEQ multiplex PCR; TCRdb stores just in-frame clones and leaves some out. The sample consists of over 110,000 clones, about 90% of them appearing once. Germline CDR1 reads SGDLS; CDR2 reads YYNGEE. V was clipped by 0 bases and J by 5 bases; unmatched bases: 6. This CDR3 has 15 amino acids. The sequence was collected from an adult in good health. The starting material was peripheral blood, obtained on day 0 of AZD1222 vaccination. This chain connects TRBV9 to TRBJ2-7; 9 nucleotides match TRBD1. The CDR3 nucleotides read TGTGCCAGCAGCGTAGCCGAGACAGGGGGGGACGAGCAGTACTTC. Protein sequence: CASSVAETGGDEQYF.